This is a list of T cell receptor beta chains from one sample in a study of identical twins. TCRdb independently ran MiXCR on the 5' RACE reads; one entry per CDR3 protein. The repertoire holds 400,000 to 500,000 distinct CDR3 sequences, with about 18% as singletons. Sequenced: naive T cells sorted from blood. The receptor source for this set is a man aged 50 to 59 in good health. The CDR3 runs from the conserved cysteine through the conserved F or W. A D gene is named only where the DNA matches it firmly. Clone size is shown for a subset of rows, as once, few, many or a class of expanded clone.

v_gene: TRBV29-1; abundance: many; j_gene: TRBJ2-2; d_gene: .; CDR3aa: CSVRGRYTGELFF; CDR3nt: TGCAGCGTTCGGGGGAGGTACACCGGGGAGCTGTTTTTT
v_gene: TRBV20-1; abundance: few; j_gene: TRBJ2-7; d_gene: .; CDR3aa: CSASNLQLSSYEQYF; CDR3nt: TGCAGTGCTAGTAACCTACAGTTGAGCTCCTACGAGCAGTACTTC
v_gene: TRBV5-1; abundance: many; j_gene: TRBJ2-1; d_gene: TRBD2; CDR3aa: CASSWGGLAGEQFF; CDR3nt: TGCGCCAGCAGCTGGGGGGGACTAGCGGGTGAGCAGTTCTTC
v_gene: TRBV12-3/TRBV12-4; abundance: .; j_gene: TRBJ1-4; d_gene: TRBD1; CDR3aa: CASSPQGVSEKLFF; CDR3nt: TGTGCCAGCAGTCCACAGGGGGTTAGTGAAAAACTGTTTTTT
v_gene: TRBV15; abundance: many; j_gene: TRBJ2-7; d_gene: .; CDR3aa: CATSIGQGNYEQYF; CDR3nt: TGTGCCACCAGCATAGGGCAGGGCAATTACGAGCAGTACTTC
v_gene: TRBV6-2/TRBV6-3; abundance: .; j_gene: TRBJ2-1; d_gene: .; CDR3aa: CASSYSAGFNEQFF; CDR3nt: TGTGCCAGCAGTTACTCTGCAGGGTTCAATGAGCAGTTCTTC
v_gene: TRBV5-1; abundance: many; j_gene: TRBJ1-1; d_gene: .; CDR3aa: CASSLVVGVNTEAFF; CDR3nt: TGCGCCAGCAGCTTGGTAGTCGGGGTGAACACTGAAGCTTTCTTT
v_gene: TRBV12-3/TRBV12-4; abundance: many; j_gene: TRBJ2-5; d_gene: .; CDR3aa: CASRPLGGVDPTQYF; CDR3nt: TGTGCCAGCAGGCCACTGGGCGGGGTTGATCCGACCCAGTACTTC
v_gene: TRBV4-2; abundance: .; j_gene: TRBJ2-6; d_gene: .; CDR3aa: CATRGHPDPANVLTF; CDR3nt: TGTGCCACACGCGGACACCCCGACCCGGCCAACGTCCTGACTTTC
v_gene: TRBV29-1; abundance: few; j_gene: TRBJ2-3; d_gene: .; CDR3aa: CSAAVRNTDTQYF; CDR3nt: TGCAGCGCCGCGGTTCGGAACACAGATACGCAGTATTTT
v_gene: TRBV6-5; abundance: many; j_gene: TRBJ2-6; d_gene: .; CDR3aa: CASSYSLQRMRANVLTF; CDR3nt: TGTGCCAGCAGTTACTCCTTACAGAGGATGAGGGCCAACGTCCTGACTTTC
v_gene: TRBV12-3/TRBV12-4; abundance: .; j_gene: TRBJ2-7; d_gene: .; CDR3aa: CASSDRSSYEQYF; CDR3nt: TGTGCCAGCAGTGACAGGAGCTCCTACGAGCAGTACTTC
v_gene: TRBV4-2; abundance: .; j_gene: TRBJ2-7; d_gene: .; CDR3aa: CASSQSGISYEQYF; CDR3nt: TGTGCCAGCAGCCAATCAGGGATCTCCTACGAGCAGTACTTC
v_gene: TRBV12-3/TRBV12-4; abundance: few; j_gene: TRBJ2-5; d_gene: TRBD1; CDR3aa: CASRPTGLETQYF; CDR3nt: TGTGCCAGCAGACCGACAGGGCTTGAGACCCAGTACTTC
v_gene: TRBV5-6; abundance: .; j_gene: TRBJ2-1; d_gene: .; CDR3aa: CASSFGRGGEQFF; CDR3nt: TGTGCCAGCAGCTTCGGGCGGGGTGGTGAGCAGTTCTTC
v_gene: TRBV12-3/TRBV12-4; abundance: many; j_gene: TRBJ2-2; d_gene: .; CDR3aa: CASSPQPTGRELFF; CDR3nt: TGTGCCAGCAGTCCCCAACCCACAGGGAGGGAGCTGTTTTTT
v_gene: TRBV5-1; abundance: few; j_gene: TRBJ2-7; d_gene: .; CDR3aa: CASSLGDAGEQYF; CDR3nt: TGCGCCAGCAGCTTGGGGGACGCCGGGGAGCAGTACTTC
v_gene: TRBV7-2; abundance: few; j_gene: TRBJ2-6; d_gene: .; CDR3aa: CASSLVSGAGANVLTF; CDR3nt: TGTGCCAGCAGCTTAGTGTCAGGGGCTGGGGCCAACGTCCTGACTTTC
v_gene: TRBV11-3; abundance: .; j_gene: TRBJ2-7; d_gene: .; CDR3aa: CASSSGSLSGEQYF; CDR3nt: TGTGCCAGCAGCTCTGGTTCACTATCTGGCGAGCAGTACTTC
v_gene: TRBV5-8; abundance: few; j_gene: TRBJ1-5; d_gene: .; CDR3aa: CASSLRPATNQPQHF; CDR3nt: TGTGCCAGCAGCTTGCGGCCGGCCACCAATCAGCCCCAGCATTTT
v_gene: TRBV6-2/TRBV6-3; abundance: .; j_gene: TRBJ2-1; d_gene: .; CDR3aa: CASQPGRANEQFF; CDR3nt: TGTGCCTCCCAGCCTGGCAGGGCCAATGAGCAGTTCTTC
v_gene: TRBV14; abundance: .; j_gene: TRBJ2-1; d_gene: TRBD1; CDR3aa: CASSQGDRYNEQFF; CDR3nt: TGTGCCAGCAGCCAGGGGGACAGATACAATGAGCAGTTCTTC
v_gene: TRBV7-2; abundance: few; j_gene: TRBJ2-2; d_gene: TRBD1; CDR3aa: CASRTGGSGELFF; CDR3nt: TGTGCCAGCAGGACAGGGGGCTCCGGGGAGCTGTTTTTT
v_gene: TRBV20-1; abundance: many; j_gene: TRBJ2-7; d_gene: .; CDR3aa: CSATRKGEREQYF; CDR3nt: TGCAGTGCTACACGGAAGGGGGAAAGGGAGCAGTACTTC
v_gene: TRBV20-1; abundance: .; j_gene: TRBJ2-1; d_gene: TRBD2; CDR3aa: CSARGYGTSGEYHSYNEQFF; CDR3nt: TGCAGTGCTAGAGGGTACGGGACTAGCGGGGAGTACCACTCCTACAATGAGCAGTTCTTC
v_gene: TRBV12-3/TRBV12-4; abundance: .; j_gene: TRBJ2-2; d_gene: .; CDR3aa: CASSKNTGSGELFF; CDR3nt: TGTGCCAGCAGTAAAAATACAGGGTCCGGGGAGCTGTTTTTT
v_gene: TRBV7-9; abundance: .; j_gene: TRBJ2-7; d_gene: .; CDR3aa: CATTRVGEQYF; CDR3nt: TGTGCCACCACCCGTGTTGGTGAGCAGTACTTC
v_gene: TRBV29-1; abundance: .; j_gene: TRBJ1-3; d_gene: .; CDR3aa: CSATPGQGGNTIYF; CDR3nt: TGCAGCGCGACGCCCGGCCAAGGAGGAAACACCATATATTTT
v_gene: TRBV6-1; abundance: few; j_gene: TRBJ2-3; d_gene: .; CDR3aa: CASSPLRGTDTQYF; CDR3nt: TGTGCCAGCAGCCCCCTGAGAGGAACAGATACGCAGTATTTT
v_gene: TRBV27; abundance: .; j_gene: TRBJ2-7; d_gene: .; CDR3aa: CASSPFGQSYEQYF; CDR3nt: TGTGCCAGCTCCCCGTTTGGCCAATCCTACGAGCAGTACTTC
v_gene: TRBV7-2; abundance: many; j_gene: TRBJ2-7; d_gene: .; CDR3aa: CASTFRGRVDEQYF; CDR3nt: TGTGCCAGCACCTTTCGTGGGAGAGTAGACGAGCAGTACTTC
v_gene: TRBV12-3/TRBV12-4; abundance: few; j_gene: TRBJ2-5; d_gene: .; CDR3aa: CASSFRLDGTQYF; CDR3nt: TGTGCCAGCAGTTTTAGGCTAGATGGGACCCAGTACTTC
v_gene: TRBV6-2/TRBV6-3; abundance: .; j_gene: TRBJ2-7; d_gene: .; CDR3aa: CASSYPARSTYEQYF; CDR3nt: TGTGCCAGCAGTTACCCAGCTAGGAGTACCTACGAGCAGTACTTC
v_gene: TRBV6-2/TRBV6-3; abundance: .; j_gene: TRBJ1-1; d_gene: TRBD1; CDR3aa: CASSYTDRGSFKTEAFF; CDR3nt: TGTGCCAGCAGTTACACCGACAGGGGTTCCTTTAAGACTGAAGCTTTCTTT
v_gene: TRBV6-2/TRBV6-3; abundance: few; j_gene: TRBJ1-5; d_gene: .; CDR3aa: CASSYSNEIMTRLSNQPQHF; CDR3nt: TGTGCCAGCAGTTACTCGAACGAGATAATGACGCGGCTGAGCAATCAGCCCCAGCATTTT
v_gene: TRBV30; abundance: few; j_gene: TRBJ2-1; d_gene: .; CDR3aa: CAWSAGSSYNEQFF; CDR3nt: TGTGCCTGGAGTGCTGGGAGCTCCTACAATGAGCAGTTCTTC
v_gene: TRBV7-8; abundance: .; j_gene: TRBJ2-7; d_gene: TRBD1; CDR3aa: CASSLDPGTVSYEQYF; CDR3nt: TGTGCCAGCAGCCTAGACCCCGGGACAGTATCCTACGAGCAGTACTTC
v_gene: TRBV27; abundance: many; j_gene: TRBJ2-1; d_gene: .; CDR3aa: CASSPFSSSYNEQFF; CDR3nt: TGTGCCAGCAGCCCCTTTTCCTCCTCCTACAATGAGCAGTTCTTC
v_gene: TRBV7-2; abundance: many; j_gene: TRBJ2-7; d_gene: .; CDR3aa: CASSRLGSYEQYF; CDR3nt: TGTGCCAGCTCCCGTCTCGGGAGCTACGAGCAGTACTTC
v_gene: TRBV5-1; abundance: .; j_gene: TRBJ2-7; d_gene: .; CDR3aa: CASSWGVGLDEQYF; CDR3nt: TGCGCCAGCAGTTGGGGCGTCGGACTGGACGAGCAGTACTTC
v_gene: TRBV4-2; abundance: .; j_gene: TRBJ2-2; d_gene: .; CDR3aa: CASSRVTSTGELFF; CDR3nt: TGTGCCAGCAGCCGCGTAACTAGCACCGGGGAGCTGTTTTTT
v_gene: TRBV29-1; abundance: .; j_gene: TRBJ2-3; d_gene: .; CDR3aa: CSVEQGSAYF; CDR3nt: TGCAGCGTTGAACAGGGATCTGCGTATTTT
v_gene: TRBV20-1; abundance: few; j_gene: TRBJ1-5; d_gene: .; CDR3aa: CSARSQTNQPQHF; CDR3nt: TGCAGTGCTAGAAGCCAGACAAATCAGCCCCAGCATTTT
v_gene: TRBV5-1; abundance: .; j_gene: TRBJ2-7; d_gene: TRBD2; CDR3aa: CASSLAGRANEQYF; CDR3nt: TGCGCCAGCAGCTTGGCCGGGAGGGCGAACGAGCAGTACTTC
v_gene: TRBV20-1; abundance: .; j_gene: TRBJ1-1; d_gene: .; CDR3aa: CSARLGSGNTEAFF; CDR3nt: TGCAGTGCTAGATTAGGGTCTGGGAACACTGAAGCTTTCTTT
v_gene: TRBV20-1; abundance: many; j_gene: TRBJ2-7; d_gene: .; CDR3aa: CSARDQTGPGQQYF; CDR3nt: TGCAGTGCTAGAGACCAGACGGGGCCCGGGCAGCAGTACTTC
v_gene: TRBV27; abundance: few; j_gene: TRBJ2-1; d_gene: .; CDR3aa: CASSLSLGNEQFF; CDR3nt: TGTGCCAGCAGTTTATCGTTGGGAAATGAGCAGTTCTTC
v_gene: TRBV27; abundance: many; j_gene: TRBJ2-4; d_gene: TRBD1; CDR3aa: CASSQDRNIQYF; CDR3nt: TGTGCCAGCAGTCAGGACAGGAACATTCAGTACTTC
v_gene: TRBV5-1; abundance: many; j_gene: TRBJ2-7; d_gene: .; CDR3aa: CASSWDGRSYEQYF; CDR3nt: TGCGCCAGCAGCTGGGACGGGCGAAGCTACGAGCAGTACTTC
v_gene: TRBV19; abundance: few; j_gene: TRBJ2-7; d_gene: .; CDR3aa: CASSPSQGNYFEQYF; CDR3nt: TGTGCCAGTAGCCCCTCCCAGGGCAACTATTTCGAGCAGTACTTC
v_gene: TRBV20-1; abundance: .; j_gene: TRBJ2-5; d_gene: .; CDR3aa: CSVLEGLETQYF; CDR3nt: TGCAGTGTTCTAGAGGGGTTGGAGACCCAGTACTTC
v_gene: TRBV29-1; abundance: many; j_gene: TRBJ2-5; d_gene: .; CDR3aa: CSDSRPGVVETQYF; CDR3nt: TGCAGTGACTCACGACCGGGAGTGGTGGAGACCCAGTACTTC